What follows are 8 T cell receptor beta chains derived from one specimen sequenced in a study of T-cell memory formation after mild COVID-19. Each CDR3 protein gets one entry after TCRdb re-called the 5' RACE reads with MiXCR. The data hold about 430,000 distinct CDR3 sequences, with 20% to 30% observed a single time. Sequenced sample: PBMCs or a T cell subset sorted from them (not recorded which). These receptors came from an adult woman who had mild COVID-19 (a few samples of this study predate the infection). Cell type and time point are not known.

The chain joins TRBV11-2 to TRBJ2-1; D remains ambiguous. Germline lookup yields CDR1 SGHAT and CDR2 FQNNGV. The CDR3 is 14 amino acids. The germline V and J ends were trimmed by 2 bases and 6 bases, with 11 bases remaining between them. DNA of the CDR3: TGTGCCAGCAGCTTAATGTGGAGTGTCAATGAGCAGTTCTTC. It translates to CASSLMWSVNEQFF.

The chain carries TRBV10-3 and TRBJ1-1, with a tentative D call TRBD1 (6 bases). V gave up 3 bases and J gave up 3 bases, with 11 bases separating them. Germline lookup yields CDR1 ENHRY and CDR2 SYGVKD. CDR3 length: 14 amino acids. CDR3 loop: CAISDGRGDTEAFF. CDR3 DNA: TGTGCCATCAGTGATGGCAGGGGAGACACTGAAGCTTTCTTT.

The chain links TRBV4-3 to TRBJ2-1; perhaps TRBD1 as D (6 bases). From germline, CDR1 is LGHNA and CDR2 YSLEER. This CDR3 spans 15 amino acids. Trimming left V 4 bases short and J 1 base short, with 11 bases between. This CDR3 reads CASSPGQWSYNEQFF. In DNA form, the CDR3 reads TGCGCCAGCAGCCCCGGACAGTGGTCCTACAATGAGCAGTTCTTC.

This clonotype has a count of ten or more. CDR3 region: CASSLPDRDDSYEQYF. The CDR3 DNA is TGTGCCAGCAGCTTACCCGACAGGGACGACTCCTACGAGCAGTACTTC. The chain combines TRBV7-9 with TRBJ2-7, with TRBD1 identical over 7 bases. Germline V lookup: CDR1 SEHNR, CDR2 FQNEAQ (reference sequence). The CDR3 is 16 amino acids. V lost 2 bases to trimming and J lost 0 bases; unmatched junction nucleotides: 7.

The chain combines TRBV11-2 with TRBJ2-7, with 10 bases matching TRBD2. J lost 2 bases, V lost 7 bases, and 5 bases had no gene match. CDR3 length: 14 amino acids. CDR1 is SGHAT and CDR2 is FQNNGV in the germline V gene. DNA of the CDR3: TGTGCCAGCATAACTCTAGCGGGAGCCTACGAGCAGTACTTC. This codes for CASITLAGAYEQYF.

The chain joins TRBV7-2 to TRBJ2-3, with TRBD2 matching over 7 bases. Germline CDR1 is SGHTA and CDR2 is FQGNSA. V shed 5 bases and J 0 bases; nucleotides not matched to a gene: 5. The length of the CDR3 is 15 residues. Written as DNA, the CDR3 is TGTGCCAGCAGCACAGCGGGATCTAGCACAGATACGCAGTATTTT. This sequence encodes CASSTAGSSTDTQYF.

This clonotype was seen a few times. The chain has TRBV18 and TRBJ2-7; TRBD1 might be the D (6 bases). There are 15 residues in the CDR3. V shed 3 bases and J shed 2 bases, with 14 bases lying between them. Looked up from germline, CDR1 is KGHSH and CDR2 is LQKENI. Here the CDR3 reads CASSPLAGATYEQYF. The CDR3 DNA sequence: TGTGCCAGCTCACCCCTCGCAGGGGCCACCTACGAGCAGTACTTC.

CDR3 bases: TGTGCCAGCAGCTTCAGAGGAGACAATGAGCAGTTCTTC. Encoded protein: CASSFRGDNEQFF. The V call is TRBV7-3, the J call TRBJ2-1; D is undetermined. CDR1 is SGHTA, CDR2 FQGTGA, per germline. CDR3 length: 13 residues. V gave up 3 bases and J gave up 5 bases, with 8 bases separating them.